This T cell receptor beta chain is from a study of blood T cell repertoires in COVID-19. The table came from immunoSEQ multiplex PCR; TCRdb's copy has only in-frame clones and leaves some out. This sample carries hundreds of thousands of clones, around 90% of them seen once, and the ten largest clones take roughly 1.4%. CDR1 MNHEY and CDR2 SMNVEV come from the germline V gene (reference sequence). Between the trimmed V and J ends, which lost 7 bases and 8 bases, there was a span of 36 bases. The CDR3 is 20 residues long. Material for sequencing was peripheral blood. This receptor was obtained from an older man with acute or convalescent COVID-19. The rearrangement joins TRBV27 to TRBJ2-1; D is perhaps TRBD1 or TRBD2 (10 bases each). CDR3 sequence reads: CASTGPRDRGIAGGLDEQFF. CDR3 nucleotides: TGTGCCAGCACCGGGCCCCGGGACAGGGGTATAGCGGGAGGCCTCGATGAGCAGTTCTTC.